The entry below describes one T cell receptor beta chain. Its antigen remains unidentified. J lost 9 bases, V lost 7 bases, and 5 bases had no gene match. The CDR3 is 14 residues long. CDR1 is MNHNS and CDR2 is SASEGT in the germline V gene. TCRdb recomputed calls from the multiplex PCR reads with MiXCR, one row per CDR3 protein. The sample includes 20,000 to 25,000 distinct CDR3 sequences, 50% of them seen just once. The sample originates from a study of breast tumors, draining lymph nodes, adjacent tissues. Study results and limitations: The data were judged consistent with most tumor T cells coming from lymph node and expanding in tumor. Luminal-like breast cancer showed significantly greater tumor-nontumor repertoire similarity than basal-like breast cancer did.

The sequence derives from a female donor with breast cancer. Some clones in this sample may be carry-over from other donors' samples. The chain couples TRBV6-1 to TRBJ2-1; TRBD2 aligns across 14 bases. Material: breast tumor tissue. This CDR3 is CASIGTSGSGEQFF. As DNA, the CDR3 is TGTGCCAGCATAGGGACTAGCGGGAGCGGTGAGCAGTTCTTC.